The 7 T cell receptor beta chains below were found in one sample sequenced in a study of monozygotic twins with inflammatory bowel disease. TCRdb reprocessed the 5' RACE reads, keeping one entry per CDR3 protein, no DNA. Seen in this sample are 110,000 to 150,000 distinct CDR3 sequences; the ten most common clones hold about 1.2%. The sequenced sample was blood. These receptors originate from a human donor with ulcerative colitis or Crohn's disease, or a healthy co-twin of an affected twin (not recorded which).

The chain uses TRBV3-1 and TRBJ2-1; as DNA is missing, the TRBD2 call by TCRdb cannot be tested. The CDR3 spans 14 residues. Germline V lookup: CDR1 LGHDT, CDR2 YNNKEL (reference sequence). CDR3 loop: CASSQREAVNEQFF.

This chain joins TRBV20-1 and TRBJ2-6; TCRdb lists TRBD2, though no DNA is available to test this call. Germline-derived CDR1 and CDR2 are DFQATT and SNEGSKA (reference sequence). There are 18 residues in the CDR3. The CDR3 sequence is CSASPRLAGVSGANVLTF.

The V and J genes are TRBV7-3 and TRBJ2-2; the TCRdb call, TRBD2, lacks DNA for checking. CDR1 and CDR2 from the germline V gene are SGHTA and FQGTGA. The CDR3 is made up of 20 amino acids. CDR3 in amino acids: CASSSSVGGGDTSNTGELFF.

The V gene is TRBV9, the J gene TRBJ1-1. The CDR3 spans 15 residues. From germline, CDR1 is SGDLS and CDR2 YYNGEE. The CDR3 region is CASSPSRGANTEAFF.

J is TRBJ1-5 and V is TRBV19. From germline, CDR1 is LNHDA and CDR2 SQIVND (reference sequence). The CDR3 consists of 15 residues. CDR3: CASSIWQMGNQPQHF.

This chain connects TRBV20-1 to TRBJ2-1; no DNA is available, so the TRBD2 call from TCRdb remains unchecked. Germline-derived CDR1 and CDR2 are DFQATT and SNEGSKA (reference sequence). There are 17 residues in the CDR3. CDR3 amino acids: CSARDRASGLSYNEQFF.

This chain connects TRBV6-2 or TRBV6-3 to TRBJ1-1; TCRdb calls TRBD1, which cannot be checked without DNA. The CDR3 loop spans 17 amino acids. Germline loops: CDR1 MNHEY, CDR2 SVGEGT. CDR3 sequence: CASSLRGGPTGNTEAFF.